This T cell receptor beta chain is drawn from a study of beta chain features in type 1 diabetes. General study findings and limits: Shorter TCRB CDR3s, moderately but significantly so, marked every one of the four CD4+ subsets in Type 1 diabetes patients. The study found that naive, central memory and Treg TCRB repertoires appeared more similar in patients than in healthy donors.

Germline loops: CDR1 MDHEN, CDR2 SYDVKM. V lost 3 bases, J lost 8 bases, and 8 bases lay in between. This CDR3 contains 12 residues. There was one heparinised blood draw per donor, averaging roughly 110 mL. Expressed TCRB transcripts were sequenced, since all the RNA that had been isolated was reverse transcribed. Libraries were prepared by immunoSEQ multiplex PCR; TCRdb keeps only in-frame clonotypes and omits some of them. The table lists hundreds of thousands of clones, over 12% of them singletons. With respect to this clone: As yet, its antigen is unknown.

The chain has TRBV28 and TRBJ2-4; tentatively, D is TRBD1 (5 bases). The receptor comes from a young man with type 1 diabetes. Sequenced: naive CD4+ T cells from blood. The CDR3, as DNA: TGTGCCAGCAGTTTGCCAGGGTACATTCAGTACTTC. It translates to CASSLPGYIQYF.